The following is a T cell receptor (beta chain) sequence with its context. No antigen is known for it. The CDR3 loop spans 14 amino acids. Trimming pared 2 bases from V and 6 bases from J, leaving 13 bases between. The germline V gene has CDR1 MNHNY and CDR2 SVGAGI (reference sequence). The data derive from a study of OX40 agonist ivuxolimab in advanced cancers. Study-wide background: An anti-OX40 (CD134) antibody with agonistic activity, ivuxolimab, was administered to patients. Patients receiving dose escalation had hepatocellular carcinoma, melanoma, renal cell or head and neck cancer. Three partial responders included one hepatocellular carcinoma patient and two cutaneous melanoma patients. Study-wide results and limits: The study found that CD8+ T cells averaged more expanded clones than CD4+.

Profiling relied on immunoSEQ multiplex PCR, and the TCRdb table lists in-frame clones only, not all of them. The repertoire holds 54,000 or so clones, with 80% as singletons. The sample here was CD4+ or CD8+ T cells sorted from blood, taken in a trial of the OX40 agonist ivuxolimab. This chain connects TRBV6-6 to TRBJ1-2; D is unresolved. The TCR sequence derives from an adult with an advanced solid tumor such as melanoma, head and neck, liver or kidney cancer. The CDR3 spells CASSYRTPSHGYTF. The CDR3 bases are TGTGCCAGCAGTTACCGGACCCCATCTCATGGCTACACCTTC.